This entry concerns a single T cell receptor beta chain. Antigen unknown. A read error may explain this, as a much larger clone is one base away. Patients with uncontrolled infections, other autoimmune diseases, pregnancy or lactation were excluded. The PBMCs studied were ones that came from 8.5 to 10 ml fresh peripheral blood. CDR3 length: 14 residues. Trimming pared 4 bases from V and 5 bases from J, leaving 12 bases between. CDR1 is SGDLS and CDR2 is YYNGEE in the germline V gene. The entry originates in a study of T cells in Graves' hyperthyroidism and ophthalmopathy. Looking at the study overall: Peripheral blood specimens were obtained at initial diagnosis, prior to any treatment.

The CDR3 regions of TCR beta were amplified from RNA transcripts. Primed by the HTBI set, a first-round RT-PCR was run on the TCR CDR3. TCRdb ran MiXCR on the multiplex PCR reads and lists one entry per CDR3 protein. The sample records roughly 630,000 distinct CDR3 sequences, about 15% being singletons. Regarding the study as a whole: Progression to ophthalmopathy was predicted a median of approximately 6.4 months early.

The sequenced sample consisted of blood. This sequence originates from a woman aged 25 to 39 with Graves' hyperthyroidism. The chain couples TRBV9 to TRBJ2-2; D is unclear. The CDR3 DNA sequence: TGTGCCAGCAGCACGCTTAGTTTTACCGGGGAGCTGTTTTTT. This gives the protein CASSTLSFTGELFF. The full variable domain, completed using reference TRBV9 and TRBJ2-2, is DSGVTQTPKHLITATGQRVTLRCSPRSGDLSVYWYQQSLDQGLQFLIQYYNGEERAKGNILERFSAQQFPDLHSELNLSSLELGDSALYFCASSTLSFTGELFFGEGSRLTVL.